Listed here are 27 T cell receptor beta chains from one sample, sequenced in a study of cytomegalovirus exposure and HLA in healthy donors. PCR involved 60 Vbeta and 13 Jbeta primers. Libraries were prepared by immunoSEQ multiplex PCR; TCRdb keeps only in-frame clonotypes and omits some of them. This table has about 110,000 clones, around two thirds appearing once. Sequences were obtained from PBMCs. Every receptor here comes from a woman between 35 and 50 years old in good health and CMV-seropositive.

The rearrangement links TRBV5-1 to TRBJ2-1, with TRBD1 matching over 7 bases. Germline V gives CDR1 SGHRS, CDR2 YFSETQ. With 4 bases clipped from V and 4 bases from J, the junction kept 8 bases outside the gene matches. The CDR3 loop spans 15 amino acids. DNA of the CDR3: TGCGCCAGCAGCCTAGCCACAGGGGCGTACAATGAGCAGTTCTTC. Encoded protein: CASSLATGAYNEQFF.

The gene calls are TRBV19 and TRBJ2-3; weak D call: TRBD1 (6 bases). The CDR3 extends over 13 amino acids. The V and J ends lost 3 bases and 7 bases respectively, with 11 bases between them. Germline V gene data show CDR1 as LNHDA and CDR2 as SQIVND (reference sequence). The CDR3 DNA sequence: TGTGCCAGTAGTATTACAGGGACGCATACGCAGTATTTT. It encodes CASSITGTHTQYF. The whole variable domain, remainder taken from reference TRBV19 and TRBJ2-3, is DGGITQSPKYLFRKEGQNVTLSCEQNLNHDAMYWYRQDPGQGLRLIYYSQIVNDFQKGDIAEGYSVSREKKESFPLTVTSAQKNPTAFYLCASSITGTHTQYFGPGTRLTVL.

This chain connects TRBV6-6 to TRBJ2-3, with 12 bases fitting TRBD2. The germline CDR1 and CDR2 sequences are MNHNY and SVGAGI (reference sequence). V lost 7 bases, J lost 2 bases, and 7 bases stayed unmatched. The CDR3 is 16 residues long. The CDR3 protein is CASIPLAGGPTDTQYF. CDR3 coding DNA: TGTGCCAGCATCCCCCTAGCGGGGGGGCCCACAGATACGCAGTATTTT.

The rearrangement uses TRBV4-3 and TRBJ1-2, with TRBD1 identical over 7 bases. Germline-derived CDR1 and CDR2 are LGHNA and YSLEER. This CDR3 spans 17 amino acids. The V gene end was trimmed by 0 bases and the J gene end by 7 bases; junction bases not matched to a gene: 14. The CDR3 sequence is CASSQERRTGNLGGYTF. For the CDR3, the DNA is TGCGCCAGCAGCCAAGAGCGGAGGACAGGAAACCTGGGTGGCTACACCTTC.

V is TRBV4-1 and J is TRBJ1-2; a possible D gene is TRBD1 (6 bases). This CDR3 contains 15 residues. The germline V gene encodes CDR1 MGHRA and CDR2 YSYEKL. The V end was cut by 1 base, the J end by 1 base, with 10 bases between. DNA of the CDR3: TGCGCCAGCAGCCAAGTGACAGGAGTTAACTATGGCTACACCTTC. This sequence encodes CASSQVTGVNYGYTF.

The chain joins TRBV18 to TRBJ1-4, with no clear D. CDR1 KGHSH and CDR2 LQKENI come from the germline V gene. This CDR3 spans 13 amino acids. The germline V and J ends were trimmed by 3 bases and 8 bases, with 10 bases remaining between them. The DNA of the CDR3 is TGTGCCAGCTCACCGGCAGGATTCGAAAAACTGTTTTTT. Translation gives CASSPAGFEKLFF.

The chain joins TRBV5-1 to TRBJ2-5; possible D gene TRBD2, 5 bases. The CDR3 contains 16 residues. Germline loops: CDR1 SGHRS, CDR2 YFSETQ. V was pared by 3 bases and J by 4 bases, with 19 bases between. The CDR3 DNA is TGCGCCAGCAGCTCATTTGGTACGGGATCCCGAGAGACCCAGTACTTC. Residues: CASSSFGTGSRETQYF.

The V call is TRBV5-4, the J call TRBJ1-4; D is ambiguous. Germline V CDR1 and CDR2: SGHNT, YYREEE (reference sequence). V dropped 3 bases and J dropped 4 bases, with 13 bases sitting between them. The CDR3 spans 15 residues. CDR3 amino acids: CASSSGGNYNEKLFF. In nucleotides, the CDR3 is TGTGCCAGCAGCTCCGGCGGGAACTATAATGAAAAACTGTTTTTT.

The V gene is TRBV29-1, the J gene TRBJ1-1, with 7 positions matching TRBD1. Germline V gives CDR1 SQVTM, CDR2 ANQGSEA. After removal of 4 bases from V and 4 bases from J, the junction contained 9 bases not matched to a gene. This CDR3 is 14 amino acids long. CDR3 loop: CSVVWGTEGTEAFF. The CDR3 coding sequence is TGCAGCGTTGTGTGGGGGACAGAAGGCACTGAAGCTTTCTTT.

The genes are TRBV19 and TRBJ2-1; 8 nucleotides align to TRBD2. The CDR3 loop spans 16 amino acids. The trim removed 6 bases at V and 2 bases at J, leaving 9 bases unmatched. Germline V gene data show CDR1 as LNHDA and CDR2 as SQIVND (reference sequence). CDR3 sequence: CASRAEGGGPYNEQFF. In DNA, the CDR3 is TGTGCCAGTAGGGCGGAGGGCGGGGGGCCCTACAATGAGCAGTTCTTC.

This clone was seen a handful of times. Here the CDR3 DNA reads TGTGCCAGCAGCTCGGATGCGCAGGGGTATGGCTACACCTTC. This sequence encodes CASSSDAQGYGYTF. The chain carries TRBV7-9 and TRBJ1-2; D is perhaps TRBD1 (6 bases). The CDR3 covers 14 residues. V dropped 4 bases and J dropped 5 bases, with 14 bases sitting between them. Germline V lookup: CDR1 SEHNR, CDR2 FQNEAQ (reference sequence).

With regard to this clone: Other DNA sequences in the same sample also yield this CDR3. The rearrangement links TRBV6-6 to TRBJ1-4, with 9 bases identical to TRBD1. Germline CDR1 MNHNY, CDR2 SVGAGI (reference sequence). The CDR3 consists of 14 residues. V lost 5 bases to trimming and J lost 8 bases; unmatched junction nucleotides: 6. CDR3 nucleotide sequence: TGTGCCAGCAGTAACACAGGGGGCTGGGAAAAACTGTTTTTT. Protein sequence: CASSNTGGWEKLFF.

The genes are TRBV7-9 and TRBJ2-5; 8 positions match TRBD1. J gave up 5 bases and V 5 bases, and 7 bases lay outside the gene matches. The CDR3 has 14 amino acids. Germline lookup yields CDR1 SEHNR and CDR2 FQNEAQ (reference sequence). CDR3 DNA sequence: TGTGCCAGCAGCCCCGGACAGGGAAGGGAGACCCAGTACTTC. It encodes CASSPGQGRETQYF.

The chain uses TRBV10-3 and TRBJ2-3; possible D gene TRBD2, 6 bases. This CDR3 contains 12 residues. Trimming removed 10 bases at V and 1 base at J, with 9 bases between. Germline V gene data show CDR1 as ENHRY and CDR2 as SYGVKD. The CDR3 bases are TGTGCCAGCGGGGTCCGCACAGATACGCAGTATTTT. It is translated as CASGVRTDTQYF.

A remark on this clone: The identical CDR3 is also encoded by other nucleotide sequences in the sample. The chain has TRBV6-1 and TRBJ1-2; maybe TRBD1 (5 bases). CDR1 MNHNS and CDR2 SASEGT come from the germline V gene. CDR3 size: 13 residues. Between the trimmed V and J ends, which lost 3 bases and 3 bases, there was a span of 8 bases. The CDR3: CASSETGDYGYTF. The CDR3 DNA sequence: TGTGCCAGCAGTGAGACGGGGGACTATGGCTACACCTTC.

The chain links TRBV4-1 to TRBJ2-3; D possibly corresponds to TRBD2 (5 bases). Germline V lookup: CDR1 MGHRA, CDR2 YSYEKL. The CDR3 length is 16 residues. The germline V and J ends were trimmed by 3 bases and 1 base, with 14 bases remaining between them. The DNA for the CDR3 is TGCGCCAGCAGCCATCCAGCGGAACTAGGCACAGATACGCAGTATTTT. Translating it yields CASSHPAELGTDTQYF.

This chain links TRBV5-6 with TRBJ2-1, with 8 bases that match TRBD1. The V gene end was trimmed by 4 bases and the J gene end by 4 bases; junction bases not matched to a gene: 7. CDR3 length: 15 amino acids. Germline CDR1 and CDR2: SGHDT and YYEEEE. The CDR3 sequence is CASSPWTGRYNEQFF. The CDR3 nucleotides are TGTGCCAGCAGCCCTTGGACAGGGAGGTACAATGAGCAGTTCTTC.

The chain carries TRBV5-8 and TRBJ1-4; no reliable D call. The CDR3 has 16 residues. CDR1 SGHTS and CDR2 YDEGEE come from the germline V gene. Trimming took off 1 base at V and 5 bases at J, with 15 bases between the two ends. DNA for the CDR3: TGTGCCAGCAGCTTGAGTATTCAGGTCCCGAATGAAAAACTGTTTTTT. This gives the protein CASSLSIQVPNEKLFF.

J is TRBJ2-7 and V is TRBV7-6; 11 bases match TRBD2. Trimming took 5 bases from V and 0 from J; bases not matched to a gene: 12. The CDR3 loop spans 18 amino acids. Per the germline V gene, CDR1 is SGHVS and CDR2 is FNYEAQ. Written as DNA, the CDR3 is TGTGCCAGCAGCCGCGCCGTAGCGGGGGGGATCTACTCCTACGAGCAGTACTTC. Protein: CASSRAVAGGIYSYEQYF.

J is TRBJ1-5 and V is TRBV6-5; D is unresolved. CDR1 and CDR2 from the germline V gene are MNHEY and SVGAGI. V lost 0 bases, J lost 0 bases, and 6 bases lay in between. The CDR3 is 15 amino acids. The chain's CDR3 is CASSYSANSNQPQHF. CDR3 DNA sequence: TGTGCCAGCAGTTACTCGGCCAATAGCAATCAGCCCCAGCATTTT.

CDR3 sequence reads: CASSLQGALAGELFF. The DNA of the CDR3 is TGTGCCAGCAGTTTACAGGGGGCGCTAGCCGGGGAGCTGTTTTTT. The chain has TRBV2 and TRBJ2-2, with 9 bases aligning to TRBD1. Per the germline V gene, CDR1 is SNHLY and CDR2 is FYNNEI. The ends lost 5 bases at V and 6 bases at J; junction bases unmatched: 7. The CDR3 has 15 amino acids.

This chain links TRBV21-1 with TRBJ1-1; the table gives TRBD1 as D, unverified against the DNA. TRBV21-1 is a pseudogene. The CDR3 runs to 14 residues. In DNA, the CDR3 is TGTGCCAGCAGCCGCCGGGACATTAACACTGAAGCTTTCTTT. Protein sequence: CASSRRDINTEAFF.

The V gene is TRBV4-1, the J gene TRBJ2-5, with 11 bases that match TRBD2. V shed 1 base, J shed 3 bases, and the junction held 7 bases outside the gene matches. The CDR3 totals 17 residues. Per the germline V gene, CDR1 is MGHRA and CDR2 is YSYEKL. The DNA of the CDR3 is TGCGCCAGCAGCCAAGTTCTAGCGGGGGGCGATGAAGAGACCCAGTACTTC. Its protein product is CASSQVLAGGDEETQYF.

The J gene is TRBJ1-2, the V gene TRBV5-1; 7 bases map to TRBD1. The germline V gene has CDR1 SGHRS and CDR2 YFSETQ. The CDR3 spans 14 residues. The J segment lost 4 bases and the V segment lost 3 bases, leaving 6 bases of the junction unmatched. CDR3 region: CASSSSDRAYGYTF. The CDR3 DNA reads as TGCGCCAGCAGCTCGTCTGACAGGGCCTATGGCTACACCTTC.

The chain uses TRBV10-1 and TRBJ2-7; 7 bases agree with TRBD1. Germline CDR1 reads WNHNN; CDR2 reads SYGVQD (reference sequence). With V trimmed by 5 bases and J by 6 bases, 10 bases remained unmatched. This CDR3 region has 14 residues. The CDR3 protein is CASSSGTVGSEQYF. In DNA form, the CDR3 reads TGCGCCAGCAGTTCCGGGACAGTTGGGAGCGAGCAGTACTTC.

The CDR3 nucleotides read TGTGCCAGCAGTTCTCGCCTAGGGGATACCTACGAGCAGTACTTC. It yields the protein CASSSRLGDTYEQYF. This chain connects TRBV27 to TRBJ2-7; the D gene is possibly TRBD1 (5 bases). CDR1 is MNHEY, CDR2 SMNVEV, per germline (reference sequence). The CDR3 has 15 residues. Deletions cut 4 bases from V and 2 bases from J, with 15 bases between.

This clone was detected only a few times. The genes are TRBV9 and TRBJ1-4, with 7 bases identical to TRBD1. CDR3 length: 15 amino acids. The V segment lost 3 bases and the J segment 11 bases; nucleotides outside the gene matches: 13. Looked up from germline, CDR1 is SGDLS and CDR2 is YYNGEE. The CDR3 is CASSGPTGTEDKLFF. CDR3 DNA: TGTGCCAGCAGCGGGCCTACCGGGACAGAGGATAAACTGTTTTTT. Based on the CDR3 plus reference TRBV9 and TRBJ1-4, the full variable domain is DSGVTQTPKHLITATGQRVTLRCSPRSGDLSVYWYQQSLDQGLQFLIQYYNGEERAKGNILERFSAQQFPDLHSELNLSSLELGDSALYFCASSGPTGTEDKLFFGSGTQLSVL.